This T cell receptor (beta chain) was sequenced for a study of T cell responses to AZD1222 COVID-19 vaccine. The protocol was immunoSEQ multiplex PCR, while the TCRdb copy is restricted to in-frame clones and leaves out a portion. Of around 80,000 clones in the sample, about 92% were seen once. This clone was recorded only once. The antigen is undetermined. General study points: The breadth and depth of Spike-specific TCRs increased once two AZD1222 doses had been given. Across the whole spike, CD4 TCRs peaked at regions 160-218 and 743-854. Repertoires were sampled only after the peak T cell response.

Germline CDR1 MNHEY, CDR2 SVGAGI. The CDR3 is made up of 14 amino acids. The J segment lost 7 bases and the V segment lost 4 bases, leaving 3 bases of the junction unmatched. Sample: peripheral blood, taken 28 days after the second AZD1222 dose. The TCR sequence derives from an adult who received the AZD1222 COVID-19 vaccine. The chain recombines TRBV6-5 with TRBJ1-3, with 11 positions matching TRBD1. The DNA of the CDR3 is TGTGCCAGCAGTTCTGGGACAGGGGGTAACACCATATATTTT. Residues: CASSSGTGGNTIYF.